This is a list of T cell receptor beta chains from one sample in a study of blood T cell repertoires in COVID-19. Repertoires were generated with immunoSEQ multiplex PCR, while TCRdb's copy carries only in-frame clones and drops some. The data contain about 14,000 clones, 80% to 90% of them singletons. Material: peripheral blood. These receptors were taken from a man between 50 and 59 years old with active COVID-19. Each CDR3 is given with its conserved first and last residue. A D gene is named only where the DNA matches it firmly. The listing skips clone size in some rows; elsewhere it reads once, few, many or a size class.

v_gene: TRBV10-1
d_gene: .
j_gene: TRBJ2-1
abundance: .
len: 13
CDR3aa: CASSRASGYEQFF
CDR3nt: TGCGCCAGCAGTCGAGCTAGTGGGTATGAGCAGTTCTTC

v_gene: TRBV7-9
d_gene: .
j_gene: TRBJ1-3
abundance: .
len: 11
CDR3aa: CASTPENTIYF
CDR3nt: TGTGCCAGCACCCCCGAGAACACCATATATTTT

v_gene: TRBV28
d_gene: TRBD2
j_gene: TRBJ2-1
abundance: .
len: 13
CDR3aa: CASRISGSSEQFF
CDR3nt: TGTGCCAGCAGAATTAGCGGGAGCAGTGAGCAGTTCTTC

v_gene: TRBV10-3
d_gene: TRBD1
j_gene: TRBJ2-7
abundance: .
len: 14
CDR3aa: CAISPGQGGYEQYF
CDR3nt: TGTGCCATCAGCCCGGGACAGGGAGGCTACGAGCAGTACTTC

v_gene: TRBV20-1
d_gene: .
j_gene: TRBJ2-5
abundance: .
len: 10
CDR3aa: CRGAQETQYF
CDR3nt: TGCCGGGGAGCCCAAGAGACCCAGTACTTC

v_gene: TRBV5-8
d_gene: .
j_gene: TRBJ2-7
abundance: once
len: 11
CDR3aa: CASTTGRKQYF
CDR3nt: TGTGCCAGCACCACTGGGCGTAAGCAGTACTTC

v_gene: TRBV7-2
d_gene: TRBD2
j_gene: TRBJ2-1
abundance: .
len: 15
CDR3aa: CASSLTSGTYNEQFF
CDR3nt: TGTGCCAGCAGCTTAACTAGCGGAACCTACAATGAGCAGTTCTTC

v_gene: TRBV19
d_gene: TRBD2
j_gene: TRBJ2-6
abundance: .
len: 19
CDR3aa: CASTRGGTSGLSGANVLTF
CDR3nt: TGTGCCAGCACTCGAGGGGGGACTAGCGGGTTATCTGGGGCCAACGTCCTGACTTTC

v_gene: TRBV9
d_gene: .
j_gene: TRBJ2-1
abundance: .
len: 15
CDR3aa: CASSSDTEVFNEQFF
CDR3nt: TGTGCCAGCAGCTCAGATACGGAGGTTTTTAATGAGCAGTTCTTC

v_gene: TRBV29-1
d_gene: TRBD1
j_gene: TRBJ1-1
abundance: .
len: 15
CDR3aa: CSGVPGQGSNTEAFF
CDR3nt: TGCAGCGGAGTCCCGGGACAGGGATCGAACACTGAAGCTTTCTTT

v_gene: TRBV24-1
d_gene: TRBD1
j_gene: TRBJ2-1
abundance: .
len: 17
CDR3aa: CATSDYPGQAPRNEQFF
CDR3nt: TGTGCCACCAGTGATTACCCCGGACAGGCTCCTAGGAATGAGCAGTTCTTC

v_gene: TRBV20-1
d_gene: .
j_gene: TRBJ2-5
abundance: .
len: 14
CDR3aa: CSASVAGLQETQYF
CDR3nt: TGCAGTGCTAGTGTGGCAGGGCTACAAGAGACCCAGTACTTC

v_gene: TRBV7-9
d_gene: TRBD1
j_gene: TRBJ1-1
abundance: once
len: 15
CDR3aa: CASSPDRGLNTEAFF
CDR3nt: TGTGCCAGCAGCCCCGACAGGGGGCTGAACACTGAAGCTTTCTTT

v_gene: TRBV7-8
d_gene: TRBD2
j_gene: TRBJ2-1
abundance: .
len: 16
CDR3aa: CASSLLISGGYNEQFF
CDR3nt: TGTGCCAGCAGCTTACTTATCAGCGGGGGCTACAATGAGCAGTTCTTC

v_gene: TRBV4-2
d_gene: TRBD1
j_gene: TRBJ1-1
abundance: .
len: 15
CDR3aa: CASSQDRGGGTEAFF
CDR3nt: TGTGCCAGCAGCCAAGATCGAGGGGGCGGCACTGAAGCTTTCTTT

v_gene: TRBV9
d_gene: .
j_gene: TRBJ2-2
abundance: .
len: 13
CDR3aa: CASSGGNTGELFF
CDR3nt: TGTGCCAGCAGCGGGGGCAACACCGGGGAGCTGTTTTTT

v_gene: TRBV7-6
d_gene: TRBD1
j_gene: TRBJ1-3
abundance: .
len: 18
CDR3aa: CASSSGGQGASSGNTIYF
CDR3nt: TGTGCCAGCAGCTCAGGGGGACAGGGGGCGTCATCTGGAAACACCATATATTTT

v_gene: TRBV6-5
d_gene: .
j_gene: TRBJ1-1
abundance: .
len: 15
CDR3aa: CASSYSMGENTEAFF
CDR3nt: TGTGCCAGCAGTTACTCGATGGGCGAGAACACTGAAGCTTTCTTT

v_gene: TRBV3-1/TRBV3-2
d_gene: TRBD1
j_gene: TRBJ2-3
abundance: .
len: 14
CDR3aa: CASSTQGELDTQYF
CDR3nt: TGTGCCAGCAGCACACAGGGGGAACTAGATACGCAGTATTTT

v_gene: TRBV19
d_gene: TRBD1
j_gene: TRBJ1-1
abundance: few
len: 14
CDR3aa: CASSQYGRGQVPFF
CDR3nt: TGTGCCAGTAGCCAATATGGAAGGGGGCAAGTTCCTTTCTTT

v_gene: TRBV5-5
d_gene: .
j_gene: TRBJ1-5
abundance: .
len: 12
CDR3aa: CASSLLNQPQHF
CDR3nt: TGTGCCAGCAGCCTATTAAATCAGCCCCAGCATTTT

v_gene: TRBV7-2
d_gene: .
j_gene: TRBJ2-3
abundance: .
len: 17
CDR3aa: CASSRGTPPQRSNTQYF
CDR3nt: TGTGCCAGCAGCCGGGGGACTCCCCCTCAAAGGTCAAATACGCAGTATTTT

v_gene: TRBV4-1
d_gene: TRBD1
j_gene: TRBJ2-1
abundance: .
len: 21
CDR3aa: CASSQDLFFGGTGDAYNEQFF
CDR3nt: TGCGCCAGCAGCCAAGATCTATTCTTCGGCGGGACAGGGGATGCCTACAATGAGCAGTTCTTC

v_gene: TRBV28
d_gene: TRBD1
j_gene: TRBJ1-5
abundance: .
len: 15
CDR3aa: CASSPTGGSNQPQHF
CDR3nt: TGTGCCAGCAGTCCAACAGGGGGTAGCAATCAGCCCCAGCATTTT

v_gene: TRBV24-1
d_gene: TRBD1
j_gene: TRBJ1-5
abundance: .
len: 17
CDR3aa: CATSDTTVTGGGGPQHF
CDR3nt: TGTGCCACCAGTGACACTACCGTGACAGGGGGCGGGGGGCCCCAGCATTTT

v_gene: TRBV12-5
d_gene: TRBD2
j_gene: TRBJ2-3
abundance: .
len: 14
CDR3aa: CASAGRAFTDTQYF
CDR3nt: TGTGCTAGCGCGGGGAGGGCCTTCACAGATACGCAGTATTTT

v_gene: TRBV19
d_gene: .
j_gene: TRBJ1-1
abundance: .
len: 13
CDR3aa: CASSMARGTEAFF
CDR3nt: TGTGCCAGTAGTATGGCGAGAGGGACTGAAGCTTTCTTT

v_gene: TRBV27
d_gene: TRBD2
j_gene: TRBJ2-7
abundance: .
len: 11
CDR3aa: CASSQAGKQYF
CDR3nt: TGTGCCAGCAGTCAAGCGGGGAAGCAGTACTTC

v_gene: TRBV28
d_gene: TRBD2
j_gene: TRBJ2-1
abundance: .
len: 14
CDR3aa: CASSPPGLAGEQFF
CDR3nt: TGTGCCAGCAGTCCACCGGGACTAGCGGGTGAGCAGTTCTTC